This T cell receptor beta chain comes out of a study of blood T cell repertoires in COVID-19. Study in general: COVID-19 samples from acute and convalescent phases originated in the United States, Italy and Spain. In each case, the material was cDNA or gDNA derived from T cells, B-cell-depleted T cells, or PBMCs.

This CDR3 is 14 amino acids long. Germline CDR1 is LNHNV and CDR2 is YYDKDF (reference sequence). Deletions cut 3 bases from V and 5 bases from J, with 14 bases between. Per the original methods: Estimates of nucleated cell counts were drawn from the amplification of reference gene primers. The table came from immunoSEQ multiplex PCR; TCRdb's copy has only in-frame clones and leaves some out. For V, J and clone size, that table is used; D and trimming come from the DNA. The sample carries about 150,000 clones, about four fifths recorded once. The chain recombines TRBV15 with TRBJ2-7, with D unresolved. The receptor's source is a woman of 80 years or more with acute or convalescent COVID-19. Sequences were obtained from peripheral blood. CDR3 protein: CATSRDQWANEQYF. The CDR3 region has the DNA TGTGCCACCAGCAGGGATCAGTGGGCGAACGAGCAGTACTTC.